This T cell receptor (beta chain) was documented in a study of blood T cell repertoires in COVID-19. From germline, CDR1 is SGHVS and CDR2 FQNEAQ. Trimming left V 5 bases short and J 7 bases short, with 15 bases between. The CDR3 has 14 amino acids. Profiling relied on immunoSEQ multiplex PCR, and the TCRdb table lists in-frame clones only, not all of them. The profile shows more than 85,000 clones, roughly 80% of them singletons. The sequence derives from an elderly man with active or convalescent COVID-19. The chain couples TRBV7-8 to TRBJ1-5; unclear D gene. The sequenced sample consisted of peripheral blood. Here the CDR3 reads CASSREIQAQPQHF. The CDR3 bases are TGTGCCAGCAGCCGAGAAATCCAAGCGCAGCCCCAGCATTTT. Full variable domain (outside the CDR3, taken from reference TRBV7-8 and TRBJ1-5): GAGVSQSPRYKVAKRGQDVALRCDPISGHVSLFWYQQALGQGPEFLTYFQNEAQLDKSGLPSDRFFAERPEGSVSTLKIQRTQQEDSAVYLCASSREIQAQPQHFGDGTRLSIL.